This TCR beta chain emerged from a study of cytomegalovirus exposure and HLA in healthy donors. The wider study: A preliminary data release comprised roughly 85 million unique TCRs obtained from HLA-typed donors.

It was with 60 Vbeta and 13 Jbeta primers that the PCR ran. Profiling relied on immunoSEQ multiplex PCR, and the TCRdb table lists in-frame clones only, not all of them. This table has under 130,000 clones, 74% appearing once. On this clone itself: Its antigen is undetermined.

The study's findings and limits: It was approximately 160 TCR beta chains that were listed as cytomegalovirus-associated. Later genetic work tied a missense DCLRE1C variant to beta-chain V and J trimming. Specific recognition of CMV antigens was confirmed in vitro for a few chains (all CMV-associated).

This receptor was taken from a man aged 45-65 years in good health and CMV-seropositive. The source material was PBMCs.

CDR3 in DNA: TGTGCCAGCAGCGGTAGTTGGAGCTCCTACGAGCAGTACTTC. Translated, it gives CASSGSWSSYEQYF. The V and J genes are TRBV9 and TRBJ2-7, with unresolved D. V was pared by 3 bases and J by 0 bases, with 10 bases between. The CDR3 extends over 14 amino acids. Germline-derived CDR1 and CDR2 are SGDLS and YYNGEE.